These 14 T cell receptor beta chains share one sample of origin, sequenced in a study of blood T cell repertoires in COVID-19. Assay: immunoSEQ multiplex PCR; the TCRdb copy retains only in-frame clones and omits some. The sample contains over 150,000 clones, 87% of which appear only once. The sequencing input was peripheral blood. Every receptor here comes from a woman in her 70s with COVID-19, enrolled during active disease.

The DNA of the CDR3 is TGTGCCAGCCTAACCGGGGGCTCCTACAATGAGCAGTTCTTC. Its translation is CASLTGGSYNEQFF. The rearrangement links TRBV11-2 to TRBJ2-1, with a possible D match to TRBD2 (6 bases). Trimming pared 8 bases from V and 0 bases from J, leaving 11 bases between. Germline V lookup: CDR1 SGHAT, CDR2 FQNNGV. This CDR3 spans 14 amino acids.

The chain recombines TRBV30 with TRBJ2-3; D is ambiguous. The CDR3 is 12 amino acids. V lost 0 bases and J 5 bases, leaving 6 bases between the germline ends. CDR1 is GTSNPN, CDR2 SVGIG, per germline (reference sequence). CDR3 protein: CAWSVPGDTQYF. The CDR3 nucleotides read TGTGCCTGGAGTGTCCCCGGAGATACGCAGTATTTT.

Written as DNA, the CDR3 is TGCGCCAGCAGCCAAGGGGCTAGCGGGGGCCTCACAGATACGCAGTATTTT. Its translation is CASSQGASGGLTDTQYF. The chain uses TRBV4-1 and TRBJ2-3; TRBD2 aligns across 10 bases. The germline CDR1 and CDR2 sequences are MGHRA and YSYEKL. J was trimmed by 2 bases and V by 1 base; bases with no gene match: 6. CDR3 size: 17 residues.

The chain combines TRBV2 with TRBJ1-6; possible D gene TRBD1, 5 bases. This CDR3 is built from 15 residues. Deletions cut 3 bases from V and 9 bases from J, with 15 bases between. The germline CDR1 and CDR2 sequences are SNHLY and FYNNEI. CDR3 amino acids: CASSEAPGGISPLHF. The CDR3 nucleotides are TGTGCCAGCAGTGAGGCGCCTGGGGGGATTTCACCCCTCCACTTT.

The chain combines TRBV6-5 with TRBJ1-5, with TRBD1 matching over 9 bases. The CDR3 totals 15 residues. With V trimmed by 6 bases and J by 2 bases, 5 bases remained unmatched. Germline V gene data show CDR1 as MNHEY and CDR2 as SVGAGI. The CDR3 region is CASSSRTGGNQPQHF. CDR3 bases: TGTGCCAGCAGCTCCCGGACAGGGGGCAATCAGCCCCAGCATTTT.

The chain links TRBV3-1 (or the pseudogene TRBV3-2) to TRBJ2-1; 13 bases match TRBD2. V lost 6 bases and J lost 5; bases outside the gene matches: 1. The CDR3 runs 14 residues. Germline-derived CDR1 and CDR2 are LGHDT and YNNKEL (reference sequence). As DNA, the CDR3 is TGTGCCAGCAGGGGACTAGCGGGGAACAATGAGCAGTTCTTC. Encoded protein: CASRGLAGNNEQFF.

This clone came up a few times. This chain's CDR3 is CASSYGQTATNEKLFF. The CDR3 coding sequence is TGTGCCAGCAGCTACGGACAGACTGCAACTAATGAAAAACTGTTTTTT. The rearrangement uses TRBV5-4 and TRBJ1-4; possible D gene TRBD1, 6 bases. The germline V gene has CDR1 SGHNT and CDR2 YYREEE (reference sequence). V lost 3 bases to trimming and J lost 0 bases, with 12 bases between them. CDR3 size: 16 residues.

The CDR3 coding sequence is TGTGCCACCAGCAGAGAACCGACAGGTCCCTACGAGCAGTACTTC. This gives the protein CATSREPTGPYEQYF. The chain is built from TRBV15 and TRBJ2-7; D perhaps matches TRBD1 (6 bases). Trimming pared 0 bases from V and 2 bases from J, leaving 11 bases between. CDR1 and CDR2 from the germline V gene are LNHNV and YYDKDF (reference sequence). The CDR3 covers 15 residues.

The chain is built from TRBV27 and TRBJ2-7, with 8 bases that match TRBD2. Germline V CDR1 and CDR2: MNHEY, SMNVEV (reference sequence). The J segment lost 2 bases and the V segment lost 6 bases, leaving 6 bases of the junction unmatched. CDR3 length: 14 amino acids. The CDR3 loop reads CASRPAGAAYEQYF. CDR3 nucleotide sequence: TGTGCCAGCAGGCCAGCGGGGGCCGCCTACGAGCAGTACTTC.

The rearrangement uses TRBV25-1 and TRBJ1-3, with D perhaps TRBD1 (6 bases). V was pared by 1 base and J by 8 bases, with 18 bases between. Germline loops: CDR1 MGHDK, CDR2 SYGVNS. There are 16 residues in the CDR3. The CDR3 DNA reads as TGTGCCAGCAGTGAATCCGGACAGTCCCCCTGGGACACCATATATTTT. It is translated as CASSESGQSPWDTIYF.

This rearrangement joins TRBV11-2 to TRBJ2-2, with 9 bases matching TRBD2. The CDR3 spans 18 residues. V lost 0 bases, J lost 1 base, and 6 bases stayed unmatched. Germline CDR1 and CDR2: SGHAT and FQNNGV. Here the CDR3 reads CASSLELRTSVNTGELFF. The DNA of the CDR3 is TGTGCCAGCAGCTTAGAACTTCGGACTAGCGTGAACACCGGGGAGCTGTTTTTT.

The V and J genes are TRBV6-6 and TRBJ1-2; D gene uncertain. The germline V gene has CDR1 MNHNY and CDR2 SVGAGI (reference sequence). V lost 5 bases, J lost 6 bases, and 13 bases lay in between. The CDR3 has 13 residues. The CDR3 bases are TGTGCCAGCAGTCGACCGGGAGTCCATGGCTACACCTTC. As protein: CASSRPGVHGYTF.

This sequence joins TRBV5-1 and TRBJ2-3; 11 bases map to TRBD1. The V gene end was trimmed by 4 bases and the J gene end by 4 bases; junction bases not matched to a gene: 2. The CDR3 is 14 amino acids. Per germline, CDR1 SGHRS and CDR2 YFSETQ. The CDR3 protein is CASSRGQGADTQYF. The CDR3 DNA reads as TGCGCCAGCAGCCGGGGACAGGGGGCAGATACGCAGTATTTT. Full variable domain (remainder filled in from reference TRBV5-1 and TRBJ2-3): KAGVTQTPRYLIKTRGQQVTLSCSPISGHRSVSWYQQTPGQGLQFLFEYFSETQRNKGNFPGRFSGRQFSNSRSEMNVSTLELGDSALYLCASSRGQGADTQYFGPGTRLTVL.

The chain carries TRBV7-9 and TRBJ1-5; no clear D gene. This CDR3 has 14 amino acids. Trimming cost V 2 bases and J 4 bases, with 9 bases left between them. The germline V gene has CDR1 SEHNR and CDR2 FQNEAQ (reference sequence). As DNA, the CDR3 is TGTGCCAGCAGCTTAAAGGGCGGGAATCAGCCCCAGCATTTT. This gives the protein CASSLKGGNQPQHF.